This T cell receptor beta chain comes out of a study of blood T cell repertoires in COVID-19. Across the whole study: Samples representing acute and convalescent COVID-19 were sourced from the United States, Italy and Spain. T cells, B-cell-depleted T cells, or PBMCs provided the cDNA or gDNA that served as material.

In the study's own analysis: For nucleated cells, counts were estimated from reference gene primer amplification. TCRdb's table, derived via immunoSEQ multiplex PCR, lists solely in-frame clones and lacks some. That table furnishes V, J and clone size, whereas the DNA furnished D and trimming. The sample has more than 120,000 clones; roughly 87% are singletons. This receptor was obtained from a human donor in a cohort sampled during active COVID-19. Sequenced material: peripheral blood.

The CDR3 protein is CASSLASGGNQETQYF. CDR3 in DNA: TGTGCCAGCAGCTTAGCGTCGGGGGGGAACCAAGAGACCCAGTACTTC. The chain is built from TRBV7-8 and TRBJ2-5; the match to TRBD2 covers 8 bases. The CDR3 spans 16 residues. After removal of 0 bases from V and 0 bases from J, the junction contained 3 bases not matched to a gene. Germline-derived CDR1 and CDR2 are SGHVS and FQNEAQ.